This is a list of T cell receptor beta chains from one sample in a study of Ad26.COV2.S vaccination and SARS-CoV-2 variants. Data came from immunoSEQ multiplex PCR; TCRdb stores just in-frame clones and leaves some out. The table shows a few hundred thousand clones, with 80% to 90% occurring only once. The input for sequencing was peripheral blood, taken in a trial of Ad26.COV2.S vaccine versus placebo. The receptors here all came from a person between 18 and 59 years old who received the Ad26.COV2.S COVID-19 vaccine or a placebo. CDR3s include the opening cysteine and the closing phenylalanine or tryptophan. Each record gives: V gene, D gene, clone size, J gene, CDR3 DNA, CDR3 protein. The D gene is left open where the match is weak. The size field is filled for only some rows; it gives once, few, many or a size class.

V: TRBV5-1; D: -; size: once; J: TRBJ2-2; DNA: TGCGCCAGCAGCCTAGATGGGTCCGGGGAGCTGTTTTTT; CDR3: CASSLDGSGELFF
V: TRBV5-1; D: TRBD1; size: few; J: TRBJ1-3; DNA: TGCGCCAGCAGCCCGAGGACAGGAGGAAACACCATATATTTT; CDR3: CASSPRTGGNTIYF
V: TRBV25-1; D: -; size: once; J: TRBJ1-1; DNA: TGTGCCGTTCATGGGACGGGGGGCGTGACTTTCTTT; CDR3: CAVHGTGGVTFF
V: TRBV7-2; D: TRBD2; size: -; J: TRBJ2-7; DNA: TGTGCCAGCAGCCCACAGCGGGGGGGGGTCTACGAGCAGTACTTC; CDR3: CASSPQRGGVYEQYF
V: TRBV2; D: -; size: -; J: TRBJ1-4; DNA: TGTGCCAGCAGTGGTGGGGGGAATGAAAAACTGTTTTTT; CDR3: CASSGGGNEKLFF
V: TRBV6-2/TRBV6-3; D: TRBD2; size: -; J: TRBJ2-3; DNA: TGTGCCAGCAGCCGAGGACTAGCGGGGGGGCAATCGACAGATACGCAGTATTTT; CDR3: CASSRGLAGGQSTDTQYF
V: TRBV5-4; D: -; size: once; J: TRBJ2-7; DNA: TGTGCCAGCAGCTCGATAGGTCACTACGAGCAGTACTTC; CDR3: CASSSIGHYEQYF
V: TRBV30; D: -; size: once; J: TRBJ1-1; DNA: TGTGCCTGGAGCAAGAACACTGAAGCTTTCTTT; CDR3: CAWSKNTEAFF
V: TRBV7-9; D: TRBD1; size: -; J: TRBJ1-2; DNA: TGTGCCAGCAGCCGAAGGGACAGCCCTACAGAAGGCTACACCTTC; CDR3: CASSRRDSPTEGYTF
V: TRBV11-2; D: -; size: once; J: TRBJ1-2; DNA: TGTGCCAGCAGCTCCCTGAGGCTGGAAGCGAATGGCTACACCTTC; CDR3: CASSSLRLEANGYTF
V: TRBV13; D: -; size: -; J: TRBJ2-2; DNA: TGTGCCAGCAGCTTCAGGGAGTCTTACACCGGGGAGCTGTTTTTT; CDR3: CASSFRESYTGELFF
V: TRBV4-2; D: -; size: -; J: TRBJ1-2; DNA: TGTGCCAGCAGCCAAGAAGGTACCAGTACCCTGGGCTACACCTTC; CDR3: CASSQEGTSTLGYTF
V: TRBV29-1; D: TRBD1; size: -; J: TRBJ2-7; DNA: TGCAGCGTTGATAGTAACAGGGGCTACGAGCAGTACTTC; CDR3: CSVDSNRGYEQYF
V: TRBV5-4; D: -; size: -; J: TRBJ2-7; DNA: TGTGCCAGCAGCTTGCGTCTCGGTGGGGGACTCACCCTTGGGGAGCAGTACTTC; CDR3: CASSLRLGGGLTLGEQYF
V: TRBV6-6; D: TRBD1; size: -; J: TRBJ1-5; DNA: TGTGCCAGCAGTTACGGGACAGGGGTTGGTCAGCCCCAGCATTTT; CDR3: CASSYGTGVGQPQHF
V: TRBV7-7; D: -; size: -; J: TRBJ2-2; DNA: TGTGCTAGCAGCTTAAGGCCAATACAGGGTCCCGGGGAGCTGTTTTTT; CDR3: CASSLRPIQGPGELFF
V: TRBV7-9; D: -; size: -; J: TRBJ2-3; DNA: TGTGCCAGCAGCTTAGCTCACCAGGGACACCTTGGCACAGATACGCAGTATTTT; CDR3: CASSLAHQGHLGTDTQYF
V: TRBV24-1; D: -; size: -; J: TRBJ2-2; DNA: TGTGCCACCAGTTCGAGACGGAACACCGGGGAGCTGTTTTTT; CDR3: CATSSRRNTGELFF
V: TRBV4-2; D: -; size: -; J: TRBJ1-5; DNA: TGTGCCAGCAGCCCTAGCCGCGCCTCCGAAGTTGGCAATCAGCCCCAGCATTTT; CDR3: CASSPSRASEVGNQPQHF
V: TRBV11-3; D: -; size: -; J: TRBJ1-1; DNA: TGTGCCAGCAGCCTGGACAGTATGAACACTGAAGCTTTCTTT; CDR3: CASSLDSMNTEAFF
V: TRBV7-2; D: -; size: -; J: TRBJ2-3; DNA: TGTGCCAGCAGCTTAGCGAGAGGAGCGGAGCTCACAGATACGCAGTATTTT; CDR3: CASSLARGAELTDTQYF
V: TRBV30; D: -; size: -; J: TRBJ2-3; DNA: TGTGCCGGGTTTGGCGGGGTCTTCACAGATACGCAGTATTTT; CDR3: CAGFGGVFTDTQYF
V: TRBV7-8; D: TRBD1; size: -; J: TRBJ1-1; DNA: TGTGCCAGCAGCATATCGACAGGGCGGGGTGAAGCTTTCTTT; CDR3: CASSISTGRGEAFF
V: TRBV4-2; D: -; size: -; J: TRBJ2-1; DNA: TGTGCCAGCAGCCAAGATCCAGCGGTCAATTCCTACAATGAGCAGTTCTTC; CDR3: CASSQDPAVNSYNEQFF
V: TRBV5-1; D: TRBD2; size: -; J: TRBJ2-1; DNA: TGCGCCAGCAGCGCGGGACTAGCGGGGGGGCCCGCCTACAATGAGCAGTTCTTC; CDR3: CASSAGLAGGPAYNEQFF
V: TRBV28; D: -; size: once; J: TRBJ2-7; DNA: TGTGCCAGCAGTTTGGCCACCTACGAGCAGTACTTC; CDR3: CASSLATYEQYF
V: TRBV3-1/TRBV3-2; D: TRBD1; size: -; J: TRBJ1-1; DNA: TGTGCCAGCAGCACACACGGGACAGCGAACACTGAAGCTTTCTTT; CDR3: CASSTHGTANTEAFF
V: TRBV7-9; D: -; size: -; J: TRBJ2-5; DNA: TGTGCCAGCAGGGCGCTGCAAGAGACCCAGTACTTC; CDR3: CASRALQETQYF
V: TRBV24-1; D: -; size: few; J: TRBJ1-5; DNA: TGTGCCACCAGTGATTTAAGGGGTGATCAGCCCCAGCATTTT; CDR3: CATSDLRGDQPQHF
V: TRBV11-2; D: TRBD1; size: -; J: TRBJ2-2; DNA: TGTGCCAGCAGCCCCGACAGGGTGGCGCGCGGGGAGCTGTTTTTT; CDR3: CASSPDRVARGELFF
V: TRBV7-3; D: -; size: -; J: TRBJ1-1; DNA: TGTGCCAGCAGCCCCTCCGGATTGTCTGAAGCTTTCTTT; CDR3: CASSPSGLSEAFF
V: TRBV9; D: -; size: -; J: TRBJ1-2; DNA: TGTGCCAGCAGCGCCGAACTTACAGGGCTCGGCTACACCTTC; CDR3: CASSAELTGLGYTF